This T cell receptor beta chain comes out of a study of cytomegalovirus exposure and HLA in healthy donors (TCRdb year 2017). As for the study more broadly: According to an earlier analysis of a few hundred of the donors, about 180 million T cells yielded 95 million to 140 million unique TCR beta sequences and around 300 Gb of sequence data. An early release covering just under 650 HLA-typed donors comprised about 300 gigabases of sequencing data and around 80 million unique TCR sequences. Of the roughly 400 genotyped donors, 81% were placed in the genetic ancestry cluster associated with self-reported Caucasian donors. The study was designed to test whether signatures of past pathogen exposure could be identified by cataloging public T cell receptors. The study used immunosequencing to profile the T cell repertoires of approximately 640 subjects and linked those repertoires to cytomegalovirus serostatus. Besides the first cohort of roughly 660 subjects, a separate validation cohort made up of 120 or so different subjects was used. To predict cytomegalovirus infection status, the study brought together high-throughput TCR immunosequencing, statistical association of individual TCRs with disease status, and machine learning. To study patterns of TCR occurrence, a later analysis re-analyzed previously published TCR beta repertoires from around 670 donors and added high-resolution HLA genotyping. Rather than drawing on any new phenotypic data, the later analysis identified candidate immune exposures from TCR beta sequences and the way those sequences occurred across donors. An earlier analysis of approximately 640 of the donors applied high-throughput TCR beta sequencing to assess whether each TCR beta V gene segment acted as functional or pseudogenic. Alongside the repertoire data, information on donor age, sex, ethnicity and CMV serostatus was compiled. In a later genetic analysis, genome-wide SNP genotypes for about 60% of the 666 donors were used, and that subset was treated as a discovery cohort. All discovery cohort repertoires had been generated using a single sequencing platform. Class I and class II HLA loci were covered by the typing at four-digit resolution. The number of typed donors differed by locus: roughly 620-640 for A, B, C, DRB1 and DQB1; 522 for DQA1; 606 for DPA1; and roughly 490 for DPB1. Four to six DR-DQ haplotypes were handled as single units for association and clustering because linkage in the cohort was strong. Among 398 genotyped donors of the cohort, an average of roughly 230,000 unique TCR beta nucleotide sequences was sequenced per donor, of which 15% to 20% were non-productive. The research as a whole found: Some IMGT-functional V segments, including TRBV6-2 and TRBV6-3, could not be distinguished by the 87-base-pair reads and were therefore excluded. In vitro tests confirmed that three of the cytomegalovirus-associated TCR beta chains recognize cytomegalovirus antigens. HLA typing was unavailable for some donors at each locus, so association tests used only the typed subset. Most TCR sequences were seen in very few donors, while some public TCRs were found in many individuals. The authors suggested that the approach could potentially be extended to other disease states and immunological phenotypes. At a false discovery rate of 0.05, a later analysis linked 16,000 or so TCR beta sequences to specific HLA alleles. The sequencing pipeline was judged likely to have produced a cluster of highly shared sequence variants as a technical artifact. In a later analysis, the rate of TCR association differed among HLA loci, with DRB1 alleles having the most associated TCRs and HLA-C alleles having the fewest. In a later analysis, HLA-associated TCR beta chains showed more clonal expansion and lower generation probabilities than non-associated chains that were equally common. Strong co-occurrence of HLA alleles, especially DR and DQ, made assigning TCR associations to individual alleles difficult. The study listed 150 to 200 TCR beta chains as associated with cytomegalovirus. In both the original and validation cohorts, the classifier was reported to diagnose cytomegalovirus status with high specificity and sensitivity. Because counts were too low, roughly 17 rarely observed V segments, including chromosome 9 orphons, were left out of the earlier analysis of a few hundred of the donors. The cohort was sequenced for TCR beta chains only, and without alpha or paired-chain data the features that could be detected were limited. A further reported finding was that TCR beta sequences accurately predicted the HLA-A and HLA-B alleles for most subjects in the first cohort. Most CMV-associated TCR beta chains appeared to be HLA-restricted in a later analysis, and the HLA associations seemed to be driven largely by CMV exposure. Roughly uniform sequencing depth across donors was assumed in presence/absence analyses, although this assumption may not hold. Broadly in line with IMGT annotations, most TCR beta V segments showed up in productive rearrangements about 90% or about 30% of the time in an earlier analysis of 450 to 750 of the donors. For the cohort, immune exposure information was limited to CMV serostatus. Several of the top co-occurrence clusters appeared to be linked to parvovirus B19, influenza, CMV and Epstein-Barr virus, according to a later analysis. Linkage disequilibrium might explain the correlated functional status among segregating V segments, but an unknown experimental factor could not be excluded. In a later genetic analysis, fewer N-insertions in productive TCRs were reported among donors in an Asian-associated ancestry cluster than the approximately 630-donor mean. An association between a missense DCLRE1C variant and V-gene and J-gene trimming of TCR beta chains was found in a later genetic analysis and replicated in an independent cohort.

The receptor library was made with the immunoSEQ multiplex PCR assay. For the multiplex PCR, a mixture combining 60 forward primers for TCR Vbeta segments and 13 reverse primers for TCR Jbeta segments was used. A multiplex PCR assay on genomic DNA amplified the CDR3 region of rearranged TCR beta genes. Amplified TCR beta libraries were sequenced as 87-base-pair reads on the Illumina HiSeq System. For the original study's pipeline: Across the 700 or so repertoires, a later analysis counted 75 million to 90 million unique TCR beta chains, 9.5 million to 13 million of which were shared by at least two donors. A nearest-neighbor algorithm error-corrected the raw reads and collapsed the reads into unique sequences, merging closely related sequences to remove PCR and sequencing errors. To assign V, D and J gene segments, CDR3 sequences were aligned to IMGT reference sequences. For a sequence to be retained, at least a six-nucleotide match to both a V gene segment and a J gene segment was required. A rearrangement was called productive if the CDR3 had no stop codons and remained in frame with V and J, and every other rearrangement was called non-productive. CDR3 was defined according to IMGT convention as the region running from the second conserved V-encoded cysteine to the conserved J-encoded phenylalanine. The earlier analysis of about 590 of the donors excluded sequences that lacked an unambiguous match to a single V gene segment. In an earlier analysis of some 590 of the donors, V segments were called functional above 56.7% productive rearrangements and were called segregating when the between-donor standard deviation exceeded 5%. A statistical classification framework was developed to diagnose cytomegalovirus status using the catalog of TCR beta chain sequences. In a later analysis, V and J genes were assigned by comparing TCR nucleotide sequences against IMGT/GENE-DB human TR gene sequences. In a later analysis, CDR3 sequences and most-parsimonious VDJ recombination scenarios were assigned using the TCRdist pipeline. In a later analysis, each TCR beta chain was defined by its CDR3 amino acid sequence together with its V-gene family, and reads without a unique V-gene family were excluded. A later analysis removed 592 highly shared, low-generation-probability nucleotide sequences to deal with suspected cross-contamination and a sequencing artifact. For each public chain, a later analysis derived a clonal expansion index from normalized ranks of inferred template counts within each repertoire. In a later analysis, generation probabilities were computed with a VDJ recombination model fitted to out-of-frame rearrangements, and the resulting probabilities were checked against IGoR. A later analysis scored TCR-TCR, TCR-HLA and TCR-CMV co-occurrence with hypergeometric tests, applying a repertoire-size bias correction to TCR pairs. False discovery rates were estimated in a later analysis by permuting HLA or CMV assignments 20 times. In a later analysis, co-occurring TCRs were grouped using DBSCAN, and TCRdist sequence similarity was added for clustering within HLA-allele-positive subsets. Co-occurrence clustering excluded repertoires with fewer than 30,000 or more than 120,000 public chains, plus five with anomalous nucleotide sharing. Imported from immuneACCESS, the table was reduced by TCRdb to in-frame sequences with V and J called. These copies leave out some clones; in studies compared against another copy, an unresolved V gene accounts for under half, and the cause of the remainder is not known. D and trimming were read from the DNA, whereas the V and J calls and clone size are those reported in that table. The sample data list 90,000 to 100,000 clones, and roughly four fifths of these were observed just once. 15% to 20% of the sample is in the top ten clones.

The cohort comprised some 730 healthy bone marrow donors. All cohort members were sampled while nominally healthy, although unrecorded immune exposures were likely present. The donor was CMV seropositive and was included in the group of approximately 310 seropositive cohort members. A peripheral blood sample was collected from each donor, and TCR beta sequencing was performed on peripheral blood mononuclear cells. Genomic DNA extraction from the blood cell samples was performed with the Qiagen DNeasy Blood Extraction Kit. Counted from cysteine to phenylalanine, this CDR3 has 14 amino acids. Of the read, only the CDR3 DNA is kept; its 42 bases are in frame from base 1. CDR1 is given as PRHDT and CDR2 as FYEKMQ, both from the germline V gene (reference sequence). The V end loses 1 base and the J end loses 4 bases, and a stretch of 10 bases separates them. To note about this clone: What antigen it recognizes has not been identified. Base qualities were left out, and no much larger clone turns up one base away.

The chain links TRBV13 with TRBJ1-1; the D region possibly corresponds to TRBD1 (5 bases align). This TCR came from a woman aged 55-69 years in good health and CMV-seropositive. The sequencing sample was made of PBMCs. The CDR3 reads as follows: CASSLAGHGTEAFF. The sequenced DNA: TGTGCCAGCAGCTTAGCAGGGCATGGCACTGAAGCTTTCTTT.